The entry below gives a single T cell receptor (beta chain) sequence along with its context. This record belongs to a study of blood T cell repertoires in COVID-19. About the research overall: Material from acute and convalescent COVID-19 was sourced from the United States, Italy and Spain.

Original methodology: From reference gene primer amplification, estimates of nucleated cell counts were derived. Generated by immunoSEQ multiplex PCR, the TCRdb table keeps only in-frame clones and is missing some. The V and J calls and the clone size are those of that table, but D and trimming were determined from the DNA. The sample yields roughly 100,000 clones, about 90% seen once. Germline V gene sequence: CDR1 KGHSH, CDR2 LQKENI. This CDR3 is 15 amino acids long. Between the trimmed V and J ends, which lost 2 bases and 5 bases, there was a span of 16 bases. The chain is built from TRBV18 and TRBJ2-7, with D maybe TRBD2 (5 bases). The sample was peripheral blood. This TCR was sampled from a human donor in a cohort sampled during active COVID-19. CDR3 region: CASSPYVGFGDEQYF. In DNA, the CDR3 is TGTGCCAGCTCACCATACGTAGGTTTCGGGGACGAGCAGTACTTC. The full variable domain, rest sourced from reference TRBV18 and TRBJ2-7, is NAGVMQNPRHLVRRRGQEARLRCSPMKGHSHVYWYRQLPEEGLKFMVYLQKENIIDESGMPKERFSAEFPKEGPSILRIQQVVRGDSAAYFCASSPYVGFGDEQYFGPGTRLTVT.